Below, one TCR beta chain is given with its context. A single count supports this clonotype. Its binding antigen is unknown. The record has no base qualities; no much larger clone is one base away. A lone read is weak support. For CDR1 and CDR2, the germline V gene lists MDHEN and SYDVKM. A distance of 14 bases separates the germline ends of V and J, which lose 4 bases and 5 bases respectively. From its cysteine to its phenylalanine, the CDR3 spans 14 amino acids. Only the CDR3 part of the read is kept: 42 bases, read in frame from the first base. RNA was extracted using the RNeasy kit, and about 0.45 to 1 ug of the RNA was reverse transcribed with random hexamers. The immunoSEQ multiplex PCR assay, covering 54 Vbeta and 13 Jbeta segments, was used to amplify TCR beta CDR3 regions. PCR amplification bias was corrected by using a synthetic template baseline for primer optimization and computational correction. On the study's bioinformatics: Reads were annotated to V, D and J genes per IMGT and analyzed with immunoSEQ Analyzer, keeping only productive sequences. To calculate clonality, Shannon entropy was normalized by log2 of the number of productive unique sequences and then subtracted from one. For each patient and control, public and private clones were evaluated among the 100 most prevalent clones. Susac-specific clones were defined as absent from healthy and MS cohorts, some 1,000 published viral clones and other ImmuneACCESS disease sequences. TCRdb reprocessing: public reads trimmed at Q25 with fastp, clones called with MiXCR, in-frame beta chains kept. Identical CDR3 proteins give one entry, which carries the most common genes and DNA. TCRdb's processing, not the authors', yielded these V and J calls. The sample has just over 300,000 distinct CDR3 sequences on record, just over 90% of them singletons. Roughly 0.059% of the sample goes to the ten largest clones.

Peripheral blood CD8+ and CD4+ T cells from healthy donors, Susac syndrome patients and multiple sclerosis patients were profiled using high-throughput TCR beta sequencing. Treatment-naive patients with stable or active relapsing-remitting disease fulfilling revised McDonald criteria were used as multiple sclerosis controls. Bulk CD8+ and CD4+ T cells were purified by magnetic negative isolation, while CD8+ TEMRA cells were enriched using FACS. Blood was collected in EDTA tubes and processed within 24 hours, with PBMCs isolated through density gradient centrifugation. PBMCs intended for TCR sequencing were frozen in liquid nitrogen and were later thawed in a 37 degrees C water bath. The sorted or isolated CD4+, CD8+ and CD8+ TEMRA cells had a purity of 90% or higher. This sample is part of a study of CD8 T cells in Susac syndrome (dated by TCRdb to the late 2010s). Context from the whole study: Whether CD8+ T cell activation and differentiation in Susac syndrome was antigen driven was tested using repertoire sequencing. What the study reported, not specific to this receptor: The TCR sequencing and HLA analysis was acknowledged to have included a relatively small number of individuals.

The sequence came from a human donor with multiple sclerosis. Sequencing was performed on CD4+ T cells from PBMCs. This chain joins TRBV28 to TRBJ2-5; the D gene could be either TRBD1 or TRBD2, each agreeing at 5 bases. In nucleotides, the sequence is TGTGCCAGCAGTTCTACGGGGCTCCGGGAGACCCAGTACTTC. It translates as CASSSTGLRETQYF. This CDR3, with the reference TRBV28 and TRBJ2-5 proteins standing in past its ends, gives the full variable domain DVKVTQSSRYLVKRTGEKVFLECVQDMDHENMFWYRQDPGLGLRLIYFSYDVKMKEKGDIPEGYSVSREKKERFSLILESASTNQTSMYLCASSSTGLRETQYFGPGTRLLVL.